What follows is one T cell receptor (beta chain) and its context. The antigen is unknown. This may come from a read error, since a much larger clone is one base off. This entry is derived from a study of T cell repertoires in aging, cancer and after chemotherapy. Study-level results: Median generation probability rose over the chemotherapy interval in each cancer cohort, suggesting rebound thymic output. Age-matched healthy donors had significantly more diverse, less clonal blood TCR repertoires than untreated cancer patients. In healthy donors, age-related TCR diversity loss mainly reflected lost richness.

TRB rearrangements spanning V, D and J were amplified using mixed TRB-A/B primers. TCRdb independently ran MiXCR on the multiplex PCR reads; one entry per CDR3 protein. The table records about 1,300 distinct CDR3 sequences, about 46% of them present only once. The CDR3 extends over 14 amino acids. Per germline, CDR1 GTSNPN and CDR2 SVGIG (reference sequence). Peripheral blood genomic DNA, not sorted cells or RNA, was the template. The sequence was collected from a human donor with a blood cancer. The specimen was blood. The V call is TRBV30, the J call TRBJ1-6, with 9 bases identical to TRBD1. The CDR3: CAWSGGQGLPPLDF. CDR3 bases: TGTGCCTGGAGTGGGGGACAGGGACTCCCACCCCTCGACTTT.